The 24 T cell receptor beta chains presented below share a single source sample, sequenced in a study of cytomegalovirus exposure and HLA in healthy donors. PCR involved 60 Vbeta and 13 Jbeta primers. Using immunoSEQ multiplex PCR, the repertoire was profiled, and TCRdb retains in-frame clones only, with some absent. The sample yields about 190,000 clones, approximately 78% seen once. Material for sequencing was PBMCs. These receptors all stem from a male donor in good health and CMV-seronegative.

In this sample, this clone turned up a few times. One end of the junction fails to match germline, which may point to a read error. The chain joins TRBV7-7 to TRBJ1-1; no reliable D call. Per germline, CDR1 SSHAT and CDR2 FNYEAQ (reference sequence). CDR3 length: 13 residues. The CDR3 is CASSPEDGAEAFF. The CDR3 DNA follows: TGTGCTAGCAGCCCGGAGGATGGGGCTGAAGCTTTCTTT.

This clone was detected a few times. The V call is TRBV6-5, the J call TRBJ1-1; D ambiguous. The CDR3 has 15 residues. Trimming removed 5 bases from V and 4 bases from J, with 17 bases in between. Germline CDR1 and CDR2: MNHEY and SVGAGI. For the CDR3, the DNA is TGTGCCAGCAGTCCCCTTGGAGGGCTTGGCACTGAAGCTTTCTTT. Translation gives CASSPLGGLGTEAFF.

V and J are TRBV29-1 and TRBJ2-7, with 10 bases aligning to TRBD2. The CDR3 sequence is 13 residues long. J was trimmed by 2 bases and V by 4 bases; bases with no gene match: 2. CDR1 is SQVTM, CDR2 ANQGSEA, per germline. The CDR3 coding sequence is TGCAGCGTTGCGAGCGGGGGGGCCTACGAGCAGTACTTC. Translating gives CSVASGGAYEQYF.

V gene TRBV7-8 combines with J gene TRBJ2-5, with D tentatively TRBD2 (6 bases). The J call may be faulty, since TRBJ2-7 better matches the DNA end. Germline V gives CDR1 SGHVS, CDR2 FQNEAQ. The CDR3 length is 14 residues. The chain's CDR3 is CASSLRDLGVEQYF. CDR3 bases: TGTGCCAGCAGCCTCCGGGACTTGGGGGTCGAGCAGTACTTC.

The chain uses TRBV5-4 and TRBJ2-7, with 8 bases lining up with TRBD1. Germline assignment: CDR1 SGHNT and CDR2 YYREEE (reference sequence). There are 14 residues in the CDR3. Trimming removed 5 bases from V and 3 bases from J; junction bases left unmatched: 7. CDR3 loop: CASSRTGLFYEQYF. The CDR3 DNA sequence: TGTGCCAGCAGTCGGACAGGGCTATTCTACGAGCAGTACTTC.

This chain connects TRBV5-4 to TRBJ1-1; a weak D match, TRBD1 (6 bases). Trimming took 4 bases from V and 2 from J, leaving 15 bases between them. CDR1 is SGHNT, CDR2 YYREEE, per germline (reference sequence). This CDR3 is built from 15 residues. CDR3 region: CASSRRDTQNTEAFF. CDR3 in DNA: TGTGCCAGCAGCCGCCGGGACACGCAAAACACTGAAGCTTTCTTT.

The table lists this clone with a few counts. The chain employs TRBV13 and TRBJ1-1; a possible D gene is TRBD1 (5 bases). The CDR3 loop spans 14 amino acids. The germline V and J ends were trimmed by 4 bases and 1 base, with 10 bases remaining between them. Germline CDR1 PRHDT, CDR2 FYEKMQ (reference sequence). CDR3 loop: CASSSTAQNTEAFF. Written as DNA, the CDR3 is TGTGCCAGCAGCTCGACAGCCCAGAACACTGAAGCTTTCTTT.

The chain has TRBV10-3 and TRBJ1-2; 9 nucleotides match TRBD1. The CDR3 sequence is 14 residues long. Germline CDR1 reads ENHRY; CDR2 reads SYGVKD. With 4 bases clipped from V and 6 bases from J, the junction kept 6 bases outside the gene matches. The chain's CDR3 is CAISARDRADGYTF. The CDR3 nucleotides read TGTGCCATCAGTGCCCGGGACAGGGCGGATGGCTACACCTTC.

The V call is TRBV5-1, the J call TRBJ2-5; TRBD1 might be the D (6 bases). Germline V gene sequence: CDR1 SGHRS, CDR2 YFSETQ. V was pared by 6 bases and J by 5 bases, with 23 bases between. This CDR3 has 16 amino acids. The CDR3 region has the DNA TGCGCCAGCACTATCTCCGGGACAATCGCGGCGGAGACCCAGTACTTC. Translation: CASTISGTIAAETQYF. The entire variable domain, with the rest obtained from reference TRBV5-1 and TRBJ2-5, is as follows: KAGVTQTPRYLIKTRGQQVTLSCSPISGHRSVSWYQQTPGQGLQFLFEYFSETQRNKGNFPGRFSGRQFSNSRSEMNVSTLELGDSALYLCASTISGTIAAETQYFGPGTRLLVL.

The rearrangement uses TRBV7-3 and TRBJ1-1, with D possibly TRBD1 on 5 matching bases. Per the germline V gene, CDR1 is SGHTA and CDR2 is FQGTGA. The CDR3 runs to 13 residues. Trimming removed 5 bases at V and 1 base at J, with 8 bases between. CDR3 amino acids: CASSITGNTEAFF. DNA of the CDR3: TGTGCCAGCAGCATTACAGGGAACACTGAAGCTTTCTTT.

V is TRBV11-2 and J is TRBJ2-7, with 14 bases aligning to TRBD2. There are 16 residues in the CDR3. The J segment lost 4 bases and the V segment lost 1 base, leaving 3 bases of the junction unmatched. Looked up from germline, CDR1 is SGHAT and CDR2 is FQNNGV. Here the CDR3 DNA reads TGTGCCAGCAGCTTAGGACTAGCGGGAGGGATATACGAGCAGTACTTC. Translating it yields CASSLGLAGGIYEQYF.

This chain uses TRBV4-3 with TRBJ1-1; TRBD1 matches 9 bases. V gave up 5 bases and J gave up 2 bases; unmatched junction bases: 6. CDR1 is LGHNA and CDR2 is YSLEER in the germline V gene. The CDR3 runs 15 residues. The CDR3 sequence is CASSRKDRGNTEAFF. The CDR3, as DNA: TGCGCCAGCAGCAGAAAGGACAGGGGCAACACTGAAGCTTTCTTT.

This clone was detected once. The gene calls are TRBV5-1 and TRBJ2-5, with D maybe TRBD1 (6 bases). This CDR3 is 15 amino acids long. Germline V gene lookup returns CDR1 SGHRS and CDR2 YFSETQ. V lost 0 bases and J lost 2, with 11 bases in between. Here the CDR3 DNA reads TGCGCCAGCAGCTTGGCCGGACAGCAGCAAGAGACCCAGTACTTC. This sequence encodes CASSLAGQQQETQYF.

The chain carries TRBV15 and TRBJ2-5; 8 nucleotides align to TRBD1. V shed 3 bases, J shed 5 bases, and the junction held 11 bases outside the gene matches. Germline CDR1 is LNHNV and CDR2 is YYDKDF (reference sequence). The CDR3 is made up of 16 amino acids. The CDR3 nucleotides read TGTGCCACCAGCAGGGCCGTGGGACAGGTGGGGGAGACCCAGTACTTC. As protein: CATSRAVGQVGETQYF.

The chain uses TRBV25-1 and TRBJ2-2; the match to TRBD1 covers 8 bases. The V gene's germline CDR1 is MGHDK and CDR2 SYGVNS. V was pared by 2 bases and J by 5 bases, with 4 bases of the junction left unmatched. The length of the CDR3 is 15 residues. CDR3 sequence: CASSEAGGYTGELFF. Here the CDR3 DNA reads TGTGCCAGCAGTGAAGCAGGGGGCTATACCGGGGAGCTGTTTTTT.

The rearrangement uses TRBV28 and TRBJ2-1; 8 bases map to TRBD2. Trimming cost V 5 bases and J 5 bases; bases outside gene matches: 5. The germline CDR1 and CDR2 sequences are MDHEN and SYDVKM. The CDR3 is 14 amino acids. Here the CDR3 reads CASSIERENNEQFF. The CDR3 DNA follows: TGTGCCAGCAGTATCGAGCGGGAGAACAATGAGCAGTTCTTC. Full variable domain (remainder filled in from reference TRBV28 and TRBJ2-1): DVKVTQSSRYLVKRTGEKVFLECVQDMDHENMFWYRQDPGLGLRLIYFSYDVKMKEKGDIPEGYSVSREKKERFSLILESASTNQTSMYLCASSIERENNEQFFGPGTRLTVL.

The CDR3 is CASRIHLADTGELFF. Written as DNA, the CDR3 is TGCGCCAGCAGGATTCACCTTGCAGACACCGGGGAGCTGTTTTTT. The chain is built from TRBV5-1 and TRBJ2-2; D gene unclear. V lost 5 bases and J 3 bases, leaving 14 bases between the germline ends. The CDR3 runs to 15 residues. Germline V lookup: CDR1 SGHRS, CDR2 YFSETQ.

This chain connects TRBV5-1 to TRBJ2-2; D is unclear. The germline V gene has CDR1 SGHRS and CDR2 YFSETQ. The CDR3 runs 14 residues. The germline V and J ends were trimmed by 2 bases and 3 bases, with 8 bases remaining between them. The CDR3 reads CASSFNRDTGELFF. As DNA, the CDR3 is TGCGCCAGCAGCTTTAACAGAGACACCGGGGAGCTGTTTTTT.

Only one count was recorded for this clone. This chain joins TRBV6-5 and TRBJ2-3, with 11 bases identical to TRBD2. The ends lost 4 bases at V and 5 bases at J; junction bases unmatched: 2. Germline V gene data show CDR1 as MNHEY and CDR2 as SVGAGI. CDR3 length equals 14 residues. CDR3 region: CASSLAGGEDTQYF. The CDR3 bases are TGTGCCAGCAGTTTAGCGGGAGGGGAAGATACGCAGTATTTT.

The genes are TRBV19 and TRBJ1-1; 8 bases agree with TRBD1. Unmatched junction bases numbered 9, after V lost 4 bases and J lost 11 bases. CDR3 size: 13 residues. Germline V CDR1 and CDR2: LNHDA, SQIVND (reference sequence). As DNA, the CDR3 is TGTGCCAGTAGTACAGGGGACAGGCCGAGGGCTTTCTTT. Protein: CASSTGDRPRAFF.

V and J are TRBV21-1 and TRBJ2-3; TRBD2 is taken as the D call from the table, unchecked against the DNA. TRBV21-1 is a pseudogene. This CDR3 contains 16 residues. For the CDR3, the DNA is TGTGCCAGCAGCAATGTTGTTCGGTCCCATAGCCTAACGCAGTATTTT. It codes for CASSNVVRSHSLTQYF.

The chain couples TRBV7-3 to TRBJ2-5; 11 bases agree with TRBD1. This CDR3 contains 13 residues. V was pared by 8 bases and J by 4 bases, with 3 bases of the junction left unmatched. Germline values: CDR1 SGHTA, CDR2 FQGTGA. CDR3 in amino acids: CASGQGAGETQYF. CDR3 coding DNA: TGTGCCAGCGGACAGGGGGCAGGAGAGACCCAGTACTTC. Filled out from reference TRBV7-3 and TRBJ2-5, the complete variable domain reads GAGVSQTPSNKVTEKGKYVELRCDPISGHTALYWYRQSLGQGPEFLIYFQGTGAADDSGLPNDRFFAVRPEGSVSTLKIQRTERGDSAVYLCASGQGAGETQYFGPGTRLLVL.

J is TRBJ1-5 and V is TRBV7-8; the match to TRBD1 covers 8 bases. CDR1 SGHVS and CDR2 FQNEAQ come from the germline V gene. There are 16 residues in the CDR3. Losses at the gene ends were 5 bases for V and 3 bases for J; bases not matched to a gene: 9. CDR3 DNA: TGTGCCAGCAGCCCGGTAACAGGGGGTCACAATCAGCCCCAGCATTTT. Translation gives CASSPVTGGHNQPQHF.

The V gene is TRBV27, the J gene TRBJ1-6; a possible D gene is TRBD1 (5 bases). Germline loops: CDR1 MNHEY, CDR2 SMNVEV (reference sequence). Deletions cut 6 bases from V and 7 bases from J, with 19 bases between. The CDR3 contains 16 residues. The CDR3 here is CASSPHKQALNSPLHF. The CDR3 DNA follows: TGTGCCAGCAGCCCACACAAACAGGCCCTAAATTCACCCCTCCACTTT.